Detailed here is one T cell receptor (beta chain). The antigen is not known. This entry belongs to a study of blood T cells in healthy people across ages. Findings and limits, study-wide: It was held that the diversity estimates obtained from one million T cells were underestimates.

The use of a sample-barcoded 5' primer and a J-beta primer mix characterized a second PCR of roughly 7 to 12 cycles. Each cDNA molecule received a tag from a template-switch adaptor that had 12 random nucleotides. Each CDR3 protein is one row after TCRdb ran MiXCR on the 5' RACE reads. Of 1.4 million to 1.5 million distinct CDR3 sequences listed, 35% to 45% are singletons. This CDR3 region has 14 residues. V was pared by 6 bases and J by 7 bases, with 19 bases between. Sequencing input: blood. The genes are TRBV12-3 or TRBV12-4 and TRBJ2-7; D may be TRBD1 or TRBD2 (6 bases each). This sequence originates from a woman between 18 and 29 years old in good health. This CDR3 reads CASRAPGALSEQYF. The CDR3 DNA reads as TGTGCCAGCAGGGCGCCGGGGGCCCTGTCGGAGCAGTACTTC.